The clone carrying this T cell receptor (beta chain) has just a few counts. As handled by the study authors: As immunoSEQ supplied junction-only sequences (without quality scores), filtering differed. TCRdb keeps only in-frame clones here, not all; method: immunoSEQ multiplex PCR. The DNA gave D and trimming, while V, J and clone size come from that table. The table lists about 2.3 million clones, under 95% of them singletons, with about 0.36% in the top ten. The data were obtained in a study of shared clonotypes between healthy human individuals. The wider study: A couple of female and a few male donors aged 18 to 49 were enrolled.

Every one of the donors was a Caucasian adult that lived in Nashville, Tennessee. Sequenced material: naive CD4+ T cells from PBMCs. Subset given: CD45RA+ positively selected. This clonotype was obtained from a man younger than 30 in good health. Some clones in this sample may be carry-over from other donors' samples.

The CDR3: CASKRRSHNEQFF. The CDR3 DNA reads TGTGCCAGCAAACGGCGGAGCCACAATGAGCAGTTCTTC. The chain couples TRBV27 to TRBJ2-1; no clear D gene. The CDR3 extends over 13 amino acids. Germline CDR1 MNHEY, CDR2 SMNVEV (reference sequence). Trimming removed 7 bases at V and 5 bases at J, with 12 bases between.